The T cell receptor (beta chain) described here comes from a study of metastatic and nonmetastatic thyroid tumors. General study results and limits: Relative to benign nodules, malignant thyroid tumors were reportedly characterized by significantly elevated TCR beta diversity in blood and tumor.

On this clone itself: Its antigen remains unknown.

This CDR3 is built from 15 residues. The trim removed 7 bases at V and 6 bases at J, leaving 12 bases unmatched. In germline, CDR1 is MNHNS, CDR2 SASEGT. TCRdb reprocessed the PCR reads using MiXCR. The sample shows approximately 30,000 clones, approximately 3.7% of them seen only once. The entire patient cohort was treatment-naive prior to thyroid surgery. The source material was blood. The chain couples TRBV6-1 to TRBJ2-7; 10 bases map to TRBD2. The source is a male donor with papillary thyroid cancer or a benign thyroid nodule (not recorded which). Some clones in this sample may be carry-over from other donors' samples. The CDR3 is CASMATSGFMGEQYF. DNA for the CDR3: TGTGCCAGCATGGCGACTAGCGGGTTTATGGGCGAGCAGTACTTC.